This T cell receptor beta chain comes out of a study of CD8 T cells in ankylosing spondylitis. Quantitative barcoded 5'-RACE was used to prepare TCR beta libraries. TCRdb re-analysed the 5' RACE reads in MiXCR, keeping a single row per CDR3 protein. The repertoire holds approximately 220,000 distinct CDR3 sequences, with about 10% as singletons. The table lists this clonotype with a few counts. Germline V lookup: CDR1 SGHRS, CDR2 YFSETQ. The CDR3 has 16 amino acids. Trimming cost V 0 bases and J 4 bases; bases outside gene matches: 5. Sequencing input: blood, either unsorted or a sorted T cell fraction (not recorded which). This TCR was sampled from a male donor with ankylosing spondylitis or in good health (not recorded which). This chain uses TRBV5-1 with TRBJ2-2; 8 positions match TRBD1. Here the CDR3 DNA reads TGCGCCAGCAGCTTGGAGACAGGGACAGGCACCGGGGAGCTGTTTTTT. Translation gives CASSLETGTGTGELFF. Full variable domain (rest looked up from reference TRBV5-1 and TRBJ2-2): KAGVTQTPRYLIKTRGQQVTLSCSPISGHRSVSWYQQTPGQGLQFLFEYFSETQRNKGNFPGRFSGRQFSNSRSEMNVSTLELGDSALYLCASSLETGTGTGELFFGEGSRLTVL.